The 23 T cell receptor beta chains below come from one sample, sequenced in a study of CD4+ T cells in melanoma. Only in-frame clones appear in the TCRdb table, and some are missing; sequencing was by immunoSEQ multiplex PCR. The sample yields fewer than 150,000 clones, about nine tenths seen once. These receptors were taken from a human donor with melanoma.

This chain links TRBV29-1 with TRBJ2-5; possible D gene TRBD2, 6 bases. Germline lookup yields CDR1 SQVTM and CDR2 ANQGSEA. This CDR3 region has 11 residues. The germline V and J ends were trimmed by 8 bases and 5 bases, with 12 bases remaining between them. CDR3 residues: CSPRRGETQYF. CDR3 sequence (DNA): TGCAGCCCACGCCGGGGGGAGACCCAGTACTTC.

This sequence joins TRBV11-2 and TRBJ2-3; 10 bases are a match to TRBD2. Germline V gives CDR1 SGHAT, CDR2 FQNNGV. This CDR3 region has 15 residues. V lost 5 bases to trimming and J lost 3 bases; unmatched junction nucleotides: 5. The CDR3 protein is CASSRSGGPTDTQYF. The CDR3, as DNA: TGTGCCAGCAGCCGTAGCGGGGGGCCGACAGATACGCAGTATTTT.

V is TRBV5-1 and J is TRBJ1-4, with 7 bases aligning to TRBD1. V lost 0 bases, J lost 8 bases, and 13 bases stayed unmatched. The CDR3 covers 17 residues. The germline V gene has CDR1 SGHRS and CDR2 YFSETQ. The CDR3 region has the DNA TGCGCCAGCAGCTTGGTGATACCGGGACAGCCCCCCGAAAAACTGTTTTTT. Encoded protein: CASSLVIPGQPPEKLFF.

The V call is TRBV27, the J call TRBJ1-2; D not resolved. The V gene lost 6 bases and the J gene lost 6 bases, with 14 bases spanning the gap. The CDR3 runs 13 residues. Germline values: CDR1 MNHEY, CDR2 SMNVEV (reference sequence). The CDR3 region has the DNA TGTGCCAGCAGGGTTTCGCAAGCCGATGGCTACACCTTC. As protein: CASRVSQADGYTF.

The chain uses TRBV9 and TRBJ1-3; D not resolved. Germline loops: CDR1 SGDLS, CDR2 YYNGEE. V lost 1 base and J 4 bases, leaving 6 bases between the germline ends. The CDR3 length is 13 residues. The CDR3 nucleotides are TGTGCCAGCAGCGTACCCAACGGAAACACCATATATTTT. It translates to CASSVPNGNTIYF.

The V gene is TRBV10-1, the J gene TRBJ1-5; 7 nucleotides match TRBD1. The J segment lost 7 bases and the V segment lost 9 bases, leaving 12 bases of the junction unmatched. CDR3 length: 14 residues. The V gene's germline CDR1 is WNHNN and CDR2 SYGVQD (reference sequence). CDR3 residues: CARFHRGRTQPQHF. Written as DNA, the CDR3 is TGCGCCAGATTCCACAGGGGACGAACCCAGCCCCAGCATTTT.

The chain links TRBV7-9 to TRBJ1-1; D might be TRBD1 (6 bases). Per the germline V gene, CDR1 is SEHNR and CDR2 is FQNEAQ (reference sequence). Trimming removed 5 bases from V and 6 bases from J, with 10 bases in between. The CDR3 is made up of 12 amino acids. The CDR3 region is CASSRTDSEAFF. CDR3 nucleotides: TGTGCCAGCAGCCGGACAGACTCTGAAGCTTTCTTT.

The chain joins TRBV5-1 to TRBJ2-1, with a weak D call TRBD2 (6 bases). CDR3 length: 14 amino acids. Germline V lookup: CDR1 SGHRS, CDR2 YFSETQ. Trimming took off 0 bases at V and 4 bases at J, with 8 bases between the two ends. The CDR3 region is CASSLGDLYNEQFF. CDR3 DNA: TGCGCCAGCAGCTTGGGGGACTTATACAATGAGCAGTTCTTC.

The chain employs TRBV2 and TRBJ1-1; the match to TRBD1 covers 7 bases. J lost 3 bases, V lost 7 bases, and 8 bases had no gene match. Germline V lookup: CDR1 SNHLY, CDR2 FYNNEI. The CDR3 runs to 14 residues. The CDR3 nucleotides are TGTGCCAGCACCGGGACAGTGTCGTACACTGAAGCTTTCTTT. Protein product: CASTGTVSYTEAFF.

The chain has TRBV5-1 and TRBJ2-1, with TRBD2 matching 11 bases. The CDR3 contains 16 residues. The germline V gene has CDR1 SGHRS and CDR2 YFSETQ. The V segment lost 4 bases and the J segment 6 bases; nucleotides outside the gene matches: 9. The CDR3 DNA is TGCGCCAGCAGCCCCCCACTAGCGGGGGCTATCAATGAGCAGTTCTTC. Translation: CASSPPLAGAINEQFF.

This clone was counted a single time. CDR3 sequence (DNA): TGTGCCAGCAGCTTGGGGCAGACTCCGGGGGGCACCATATATTTT. Translation: CASSLGQTPGGTIYF. V and J are TRBV5-6 and TRBJ1-3; D possibly corresponds to TRBD1 (5 bases). The germline V and J ends were trimmed by 0 bases and 9 bases, with 16 bases remaining between them. The CDR3 is made up of 15 amino acids. Germline assignment: CDR1 SGHDT and CDR2 YYEEEE.

J is TRBJ1-1 and V is TRBV2, with D unresolved. Germline-derived CDR1 and CDR2 are SNHLY and FYNNEI. The CDR3 is made up of 14 amino acids. Trimming removed 6 bases at V and 0 bases at J, with 11 bases between. The chain's CDR3 is CASSLDGMNTEAFF. The CDR3 bases are TGTGCCAGCAGCCTCGACGGGATGAACACTGAAGCTTTCTTT.

This chain links TRBV6-5 with TRBJ2-7; 7 bases line up with TRBD1. The CDR3 runs to 12 residues. The germline V gene encodes CDR1 MNHEY and CDR2 SVGAGI. Unmatched junction bases numbered 5, after V lost 5 bases and J lost 7 bases. In DNA form, the CDR3 reads TGTGCCAGCAGTAGGACAGGCTTGGAGCAGTACTTC. This translates into CASSRTGLEQYF.

The gene calls are TRBV5-1 and TRBJ2-1; a possible D gene is TRBD2 (6 bases). Trimming took 3 bases from V and 4 from J, leaving 14 bases between them. The germline V gene encodes CDR1 SGHRS and CDR2 YFSETQ. The CDR3 covers 15 residues. The chain's CDR3 is CASSSPAGGYNEQFF. The CDR3 DNA sequence: TGCGCCAGCAGCTCGCCAGCGGGCGGATACAATGAGCAGTTCTTC.

The CDR3 coding sequence is TGTGCCTGGACGGGACAGGGGGCAGCTGAAGCTTTCTTT. Encoded protein: CAWTGQGAAEAFF. This sequence joins TRBV30 and TRBJ1-1; TRBD1 aligns across 12 bases. J lost 6 bases, V lost 4 bases, and 3 bases had no gene match. The CDR3 consists of 13 residues. CDR1 GTSNPN and CDR2 SVGIG come from the germline V gene (reference sequence).

The chain couples TRBV29-1 to TRBJ2-7; maybe TRBD1 (6 bases). Germline V gives CDR1 SQVTM, CDR2 ANQGSEA. The CDR3 totals 16 residues. The V end was cut by 3 bases, the J end by 1 base, with 19 bases between. The CDR3 nucleotides are TGCAGCGTTGACACAAAAGGAGGCAGGGGTTCCTACGAGCAGTACTTC. It is translated as CSVDTKGGRGSYEQYF.

The chain is built from TRBV7-9 and TRBJ1-4, with 10 bases matching TRBD1. The germline V gene has CDR1 SEHNR and CDR2 FQNEAQ (reference sequence). CDR3 length equals 14 residues. The V segment lost 5 bases and the J segment 5 bases; nucleotides outside the gene matches: 2. The CDR3 spells CASSEGQGNEKLFF. DNA for the CDR3: TGTGCCAGCAGCGAGGGACAGGGGAATGAAAAACTGTTTTTT.

The V and J genes are TRBV10-2 and TRBJ2-7, with 10 positions matching TRBD2. J lost 1 base, V lost 7 bases, and 7 bases had no gene match. CDR1 and CDR2 (germline): WSHSY, SAAADI. The CDR3 contains 15 residues. The CDR3 region is CASTTRAGGSYEQYF. The CDR3 DNA is TGCGCCAGCACTACTAGAGCGGGGGGGTCCTACGAGCAGTACTTC.

The DNA for the CDR3 is TGCGCCAGCAGCTCTCGACAGGGCAACTCACCCCTCCACTTT. Amino acids: CASSSRQGNSPLHF. V usage is TRBV5-1 and J usage is TRBJ1-6, with TRBD1 matching over 7 bases. Germline CDR1 SGHRS, CDR2 YFSETQ. V lost 3 bases and J lost 10; bases outside the gene matches: 7. The CDR3 is 14 residues long.

The chain carries TRBV11-2 and TRBJ2-1, with D maybe TRBD2 (6 bases). CDR3 length equals 15 residues. Trimming left V 5 bases short and J 2 bases short, with 13 bases between. Germline CDR1 reads SGHAT; CDR2 reads FQNNGV. The CDR3 sequence is CASSPPERAYNEQFF. As DNA, the CDR3 is TGTGCCAGCAGCCCCCCGGAGCGGGCCTACAATGAGCAGTTCTTC.

The genes are TRBV5-1 and TRBJ2-5; D might be TRBD1 or TRBD2, each matching 5 bases. Deletions cut 4 bases from V and 1 base from J, with 20 bases between. Germline loops: CDR1 SGHRS, CDR2 YFSETQ. The CDR3 consists of 17 residues. CDR3 sequence reads: CASSAGTDAALQETQYF. CDR3 sequence (DNA): TGCGCCAGCAGCGCCGGGACGGACGCCGCACTCCAAGAGACCCAGTACTTC.

This chain uses TRBV7-7 with TRBJ2-2; TRBD1 aligns across 7 bases. Germline loops: CDR1 SSHAT, CDR2 FNYEAQ (reference sequence). The V and J ends lost 5 bases and 3 bases, in that order; junction bases with no gene match: 3. CDR3 length equals 14 residues. CDR3 DNA: TGTGCCAGCAGCGCTACAGGGGACACCGGGGAGCTGTTTTTT. This gives the protein CASSATGDTGELFF.

The chain couples TRBV5-6 to TRBJ2-3; maybe TRBD2 (6 bases). Germline values: CDR1 SGHDT, CDR2 YYEEEE. Trimming stripped 0 bases from V and 4 bases from J, with 15 bases between. There are 16 residues in the CDR3. CDR3 sequence reads: CASSLVAGNYPDTQYF. The DNA for the CDR3 is TGTGCCAGCAGCTTGGTGGCGGGGAATTACCCAGATACGCAGTATTTT.